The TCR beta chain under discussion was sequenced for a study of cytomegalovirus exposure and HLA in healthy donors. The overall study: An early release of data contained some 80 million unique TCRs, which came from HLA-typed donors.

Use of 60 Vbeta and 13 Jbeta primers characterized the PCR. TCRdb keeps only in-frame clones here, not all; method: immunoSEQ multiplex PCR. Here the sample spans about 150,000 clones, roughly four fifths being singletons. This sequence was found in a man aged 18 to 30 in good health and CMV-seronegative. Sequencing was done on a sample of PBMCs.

DNA for the CDR3: TGCGCCAGCAGCGCTGCTGTGGTCGGTGAGACCCAGTACTTC. Amino acids: CASSAAVVGETQYF. V is TRBV4-1 and J is TRBJ2-5; no clear D gene. CDR3 length: 14 amino acids. Germline V gives CDR1 MGHRA, CDR2 YSYEKL. Trimming pared 5 bases from V and 5 bases from J, leaving 15 bases between.